These 29 T cell receptor beta chains share one sample of origin, sequenced in a study of control samples from healthy donors and cancer patients (TCRdb year 2020). Libraries were prepared through the immunoSEQ multiplex PCR assay. Entries here come from immuneACCESS through TCRdb and include only in-frame sequences with V and J called. Some clones fail to appear in such tables; in the studies checked, an unresolved V gene covers under half of the shortfall, and the cause of the remainder is unknown. Present in this sample are 250,000 to 300,000 clones, approximately 80% of which were seen just once. The top ten clones comprise 13% of the sample. Sample: PBMCs. The receptors come from an older woman with lung cancer.

This clone was observed once. The CDR3 is CASSQVQEFYGYTF. For the CDR3, the DNA is TGCGCCAGCAGCCAAGTACAGGAGTTCTATGGCTACACCTTC. The gene calls are TRBV4-1 and TRBJ1-2; D possibly corresponds to TRBD1 (5 bases). Germline CDR1 reads MGHRA; CDR2 reads YSYEKL. V was pared by 1 base and J by 4 bases, with 10 bases between. This CDR3 region has 14 residues.

The chain has TRBV5-1 and TRBJ2-2; D gene ambiguous. This CDR3 is 14 amino acids long. Germline assignment: CDR1 SGHRS and CDR2 YFSETQ. Trimming removed 4 bases from V and 0 bases from J, with 7 bases in between. The CDR3 loop is CASSPLSNTGELFF. The CDR3 region has the DNA TGCGCCAGCAGCCCCCTATCGAACACCGGGGAGCTGTTTTTT. Full variable domain (rest looked up from reference TRBV5-1 and TRBJ2-2): KAGVTQTPRYLIKTRGQQVTLSCSPISGHRSVSWYQQTPGQGLQFLFEYFSETQRNKGNFPGRFSGRQFSNSRSEMNVSTLELGDSALYLCASSPLSNTGELFFGEGSRLTVL.

The rearrangement links TRBV7-9 to TRBJ2-1; 12 bases align to TRBD2. The CDR3 is made up of 16 amino acids. Germline CDR1 reads SEHNR; CDR2 reads FQNEAQ (reference sequence). V dropped 1 base and J dropped 10; count of bases not matched to a gene: 8. DNA for the CDR3: TGTGCCAGCAGCTTAGTTGGGCTAGCGGGGGGGCCCGAGCAGTTCTTC. The encoded protein is CASSLVGLAGGPEQFF.

The chain recombines TRBV4-1 with TRBJ2-6, with D possibly TRBD1 on 5 matching bases. The CDR3 spans 20 residues. Germline values: CDR1 MGHRA, CDR2 YSYEKL. V was cut by 2 bases and J by 0 bases, with 20 bases left in between. Here the CDR3 DNA reads TGCGCCAGCAGCCAAAAACAAGACAGTTCCTCCAGCTCTGGGGCCAACGTCCTGACTTTC. Amino acid sequence: CASSQKQDSSSSSGANVLTF.

The chain links TRBV10-2 to TRBJ1-3; 8 positions agree with TRBD1. The CDR3 has 14 amino acids. Germline V gives CDR1 WSHSY, CDR2 SAAADI. V lost 6 bases, J lost 2 bases, and 3 bases stayed unmatched. The CDR3 nucleotides are TGCGCCAGCAGCTCGGACAGGGCTGGAAACACCATATATTTT. Protein sequence: CASSSDRAGNTIYF.

This chain joins TRBV19 and TRBJ1-4; D unresolved. Trimming removed 5 bases from V and 8 bases from J, with 15 bases in between. This CDR3 contains 14 residues. Germline CDR1 LNHDA, CDR2 SQIVND (reference sequence). The CDR3 sequence: CASSPLGAGEKLFF. DNA of the CDR3: TGTGCCAGTAGTCCCCTAGGAGCGGGCGAAAAACTGTTTTTT.

This chain links TRBV4-1 with TRBJ2-2; D is perhaps TRBD2 (5 bases). The CDR3 length is 15 residues. The V end was cut by 1 base, the J end by 2 bases, with 8 bases between. The germline V gene has CDR1 MGHRA and CDR2 YSYEKL. The CDR3: CASSQAGVNTGELFF. The CDR3 coding sequence is TGCGCCAGCAGCCAAGCCGGGGTAAACACCGGGGAGCTGTTTTTT.

This clone was observed a single time. The rearrangement links TRBV2 to TRBJ2-3; no clear D gene. Per the germline V gene, CDR1 is SNHLY and CDR2 is FYNNEI. V was clipped by 4 bases and J by 4 bases, with 9 bases between them. This CDR3 is built from 13 residues. The CDR3 DNA is TGTGCCAGCAGTGCACCAGCGCCAGATACGCAGTATTTT. Translating it yields CASSAPAPDTQYF.

The chain uses TRBV19 and TRBJ1-1; tentatively, D is TRBD1 (6 bases). Germline V gives CDR1 LNHDA, CDR2 SQIVND (reference sequence). Trimming took 1 base from V and 4 from J, leaving 16 bases between them. The CDR3 is made up of 16 amino acids. The CDR3 here is CASSIGQGLRGTEAFF. In DNA form, the CDR3 reads TGTGCCAGTAGTATAGGCCAGGGGCTCCGAGGCACTGAAGCTTTCTTT. Looking up the rest from reference TRBV19 and TRBJ1-1 gives the full variable domain: DGGITQSPKYLFRKEGQNVTLSCEQNLNHDAMYWYRQDPGQGLRLIYYSQIVNDFQKGDIAEGYSVSREKKESFPLTVTSAQKNPTAFYLCASSIGQGLRGTEAFFGQGTRLTVV.

The chain employs TRBV5-6 and TRBJ2-2; D gene ambiguous. CDR1 and CDR2 from the germline V gene are SGHDT and YYEEEE. This CDR3 has 14 amino acids. The germline V and J ends were trimmed by 0 bases and 5 bases, with 8 bases remaining between them. The DNA of the CDR3 is TGTGCCAGCAGCTTGGCCGGGTGGACCGGGGAGCTGTTTTTT. Protein product: CASSLAGWTGELFF.

Points on this clone: This sample includes further DNA sequences coding for the same CDR3. V gene TRBV9 combines with J gene TRBJ1-5; D is ambiguous. V shed 0 bases and J shed 6 bases, with 7 bases lying between them. Per the germline V gene, CDR1 is SGDLS and CDR2 is YYNGEE. This CDR3 region has 13 residues. In DNA form, the CDR3 reads TGTGCCAGCAGCGTAGAGGAAGGTCAGCCCCAGCATTTT. Its protein product is CASSVEEGQPQHF.

The count of this clone is one. The chain couples TRBV7-8 to TRBJ2-3; 8 positions match TRBD2. This CDR3 comprises 18 residues. Losses at the gene ends were 4 bases for V and 6 bases for J; bases not matched to a gene: 18. Germline V gene lookup returns CDR1 SGHVS and CDR2 FQNEAQ. In nucleotides, the CDR3 is TGTGCCAGCAGCTACCGAGGGAGAGTAGCGGGGCAACCCGATACGCAGTATTTT. Translating it yields CASSYRGRVAGQPDTQYF.

This clone was recorded only once. This rearrangement joins TRBV5-1 to TRBJ1-4; TRBD1 matches 8 bases. Germline V lookup: CDR1 SGHRS, CDR2 YFSETQ. CDR3 length: 16 residues. V gave up 3 bases and J gave up 2 bases; unmatched junction bases: 6. Here the CDR3 reads CASSWGDRRTNEKLFF. Here the CDR3 DNA reads TGCGCCAGCAGCTGGGGGGACAGGAGGACTAATGAAAAACTGTTTTTT.

The rearrangement links TRBV28 to TRBJ2-1; no definite D call. Per the germline V gene, CDR1 is MDHEN and CDR2 is SYDVKM. CDR3 length: 11 residues. V lost 6 bases to trimming and J lost 4 bases, with 4 bases between them. The CDR3 protein is CASSRYNEQFF. The CDR3, as DNA: TGTGCCAGCAGCCGATACAATGAGCAGTTCTTC. Using reference TRBV28 and TRBJ2-1 for the parts outside the CDR3, the full variable domain is DVKVTQSSRYLVKRTGEKVFLECVQDMDHENMFWYRQDPGLGLRLIYFSYDVKMKEKGDIPEGYSVSREKKERFSLILESASTNQTSMYLCASSRYNEQFFGPGTRLTVL.

The chain is built from TRBV5-1 and TRBJ2-2, with 13 bases identical to TRBD2. Germline assignment: CDR1 SGHRS and CDR2 YFSETQ. The junction had 12 bases not matched to a gene; V was cut back by 4 bases and J by 0 bases. The CDR3 has 20 amino acids. The CDR3 region is CASSTPRTSGGHANTGELFF. CDR3 DNA: TGCGCCAGCAGCACGCCTAGGACTAGCGGGGGCCACGCGAACACCGGGGAGCTGTTTTTT.

This chain connects TRBV28 to TRBJ2-5; D is perhaps TRBD1 or TRBD2 (5 bases each). Germline assignment: CDR1 MDHEN and CDR2 SYDVKM. V dropped 5 bases and J dropped 5 bases, with 18 bases sitting between them. The CDR3 covers 15 residues. The CDR3 protein is CASSPPQGTGETQYF. The CDR3 nucleotides read TGTGCCAGCAGTCCCCCGCAGGGCACGGGGGAGACCCAGTACTTC.

A single count supports this clone. The chain joins TRBV14 to TRBJ2-1; weak D call: TRBD2 (5 bases). Germline V CDR1 and CDR2: SGHDN, FVKESK. The CDR3 has 17 amino acids. The ends were cut back, 3 bases at V and 0 bases at J, with 15 bases in the middle. Here the CDR3 DNA reads TGTGCCAGCAGCCACCTCCTAGGCCGGGGCTCCTACAATGAGCAGTTCTTC. This codes for CASSHLLGRGSYNEQFF.

The chain recombines TRBV20-1 with TRBJ2-1; 9 bases align to TRBD2. The J segment lost 3 bases and the V segment lost 3 bases, leaving 3 bases of the junction unmatched. This CDR3 is built from 14 residues. The germline gives CDR1 DFQATT, CDR2 SNEGSKA (reference sequence). In DNA form, the CDR3 reads TGCAGTGCTAGTCAGCGGGGGGACTACAATGAGCAGTTCTTC. This gives the protein CSASQRGDYNEQFF.

V and J are TRBV10-3 and TRBJ1-2; TRBD1 might be the D (5 bases). Germline-derived CDR1 and CDR2 are ENHRY and SYGVKD. This CDR3 has 16 amino acids. V was cut by 4 bases and J by 8 bases, with 23 bases left in between. The CDR3 bases are TGTGCCATCAGTGCAACGGACTCAGGGAGTCCGAGGGGCTACACCTTC. It is translated as CAISATDSGSPRGYTF.

This chain links TRBV12-3 or TRBV12-4 with TRBJ1-5; D is perhaps TRBD1 (5 bases). This CDR3 has 12 amino acids. V was pared by 0 bases and J by 14 bases, with 11 bases between. The CDR3 spells CASSLAGVSEHF. CDR3 nucleotide sequence: TGTGCCAGCAGTTTAGCGGGGGTTTCAGAGCATTTT.

The chain is built from TRBV7-9 and TRBJ1-2; 7 positions match TRBD1. The J segment lost 4 bases and the V segment lost 1 base, leaving 6 bases of the junction unmatched. This CDR3 spans 15 amino acids. Germline V gene lookup returns CDR1 SEHNR and CDR2 FQNEAQ (reference sequence). The CDR3 loop is CASSLGGGLGYGYTF. The CDR3, as DNA: TGTGCCAGCAGCTTAGGAGGGGGCCTCGGCTATGGCTACACCTTC.

The chain combines TRBV5-1 with TRBJ1-2; 7 bases fit TRBD1. Germline-derived CDR1 and CDR2 are SGHRS and YFSETQ. The CDR3 has 15 amino acids. The J segment lost 4 bases and the V segment lost 3 bases, leaving 9 bases of the junction unmatched. CDR3 in amino acids: CASSSVQGKGYGYTF. The DNA for the CDR3 is TGCGCCAGCAGCTCGGTACAGGGGAAGGGCTATGGCTACACCTTC. Full variable domain (missing parts from reference TRBV5-1 and TRBJ1-2): KAGVTQTPRYLIKTRGQQVTLSCSPISGHRSVSWYQQTPGQGLQFLFEYFSETQRNKGNFPGRFSGRQFSNSRSEMNVSTLELGDSALYLCASSSVQGKGYGYTFGSGTRLTVV.

This clone was seen a handful of times. The rearrangement links TRBV9 to TRBJ2-7; 9 nucleotides align to TRBD2. This CDR3 is 15 amino acids long. J was trimmed by 6 bases and V by 3 bases; bases with no gene match: 10. Germline CDR1 SGDLS, CDR2 YYNGEE. The CDR3 region has the DNA TGTGCCAGCAGCGCCTCTGGGACTAGCTGGATCGAGCAGTACTTC. Protein product: CASSASGTSWIEQYF. The complete variable domain, with remaining parts taken from reference TRBV9 and TRBJ2-7, reads DSGVTQTPKHLITATGQRVTLRCSPRSGDLSVYWYQQSLDQGLQFLIQYYNGEERAKGNILERFSAQQFPDLHSELNLSSLELGDSALYFCASSASGTSWIEQYFGPGTRLTVT.

CDR3 DNA: TGCGCCAGCAGCTTATTTTCGGGACGAGTTAATGAAAAACTGTTTTTT. Translating it yields CASSLFSGRVNEKLFF. The rearrangement links TRBV5-1 to TRBJ1-4; D possibly corresponds to TRBD1 (5 bases). In germline, CDR1 is SGHRS, CDR2 YFSETQ. The CDR3 length is 16 residues. The V end was cut by 2 bases, the J end by 4 bases, with 15 bases between. Drawing the rest from reference TRBV5-1 and TRBJ1-4, the complete variable domain is KAGVTQTPRYLIKTRGQQVTLSCSPISGHRSVSWYQQTPGQGLQFLFEYFSETQRNKGNFPGRFSGRQFSNSRSEMNVSTLELGDSALYLCASSLFSGRVNEKLFFGSGTQLSVL.

The chain employs TRBV2 and TRBJ1-6, with D perhaps matching TRBD1 (5 bases). V was trimmed by 8 bases and J by 10 bases, leaving 18 bases between them. CDR3 length: 14 residues. Germline V gives CDR1 SNHLY, CDR2 FYNNEI. In nucleotides, the CDR3 is TGTGCCAGCTTATTCGGGGGAGAGGGGTCACCCCTCCACTTT. Amino acid sequence: CASLFGGEGSPLHF. Supplemented by reference TRBV2 and TRBJ1-6, the full variable domain reads EPEVTQTPSHQVTQMGQEVILRCVPISNHLYFYWYRQILGQKVEFLVSFYNNEISEKSEIFDDQFSVERPDGSNFTLKIRSTKLEDSAMYFCASLFGGEGSPLHFGNGTRLTVT.

In this sample, this clone turned up once. This chain links TRBV2 with TRBJ2-7, with D hard to call. The CDR3 spans 13 residues. The germline V and J ends were trimmed by 5 bases and 4 bases, with 12 bases remaining between them. CDR1 SNHLY and CDR2 FYNNEI come from the germline V gene. The chain's CDR3 is CASSKDGLYEQYF. CDR3 nucleotide sequence: TGTGCCAGCAGTAAGGACGGATTATACGAGCAGTACTTC.

The chain links TRBV3-1 (or the pseudogene TRBV3-2) to TRBJ1-1; D uncertain. V dropped 0 bases and J dropped 1 base, with 6 bases sitting between them. CDR1 is LGHDT, CDR2 YNNKEL, per germline (reference sequence). The CDR3 runs 14 residues. In DNA form, the CDR3 reads TGTGCCAGCAGCCAAGACGGGAGGAACACTGAAGCTTTCTTT. Amino acid sequence: CASSQDGRNTEAFF.

This rearrangement joins TRBV4-1 to TRBJ2-3; 14 bases fit TRBD2. Trimming cost V 5 bases and J 7 bases; bases outside gene matches: 11. This CDR3 has 17 residues. From germline, CDR1 is MGHRA and CDR2 YSYEKL. The DNA of the CDR3 is TGCGCCAGCAGCTCCTATGGGACTAGCGGGAGTTCAAATACGCAGTATTTT. It yields the protein CASSSYGTSGSSNTQYF.

To note about this clone: Other DNA sequences in the same sample also yield this CDR3. The DNA for the CDR3 is TGTGCCAGCAGTGCGGGGGCGTACTATGGCTACACCTTC. This sequence encodes CASSAGAYYGYTF. The chain recombines TRBV6-4 with TRBJ1-2; tentatively, D is TRBD1 (6 bases). V was shortened by 4 bases and J by 3 bases, with 9 bases between the two germline ends. CDR1 and CDR2 (germline): MRHNA, SNTAGT. This CDR3 region has 13 residues.